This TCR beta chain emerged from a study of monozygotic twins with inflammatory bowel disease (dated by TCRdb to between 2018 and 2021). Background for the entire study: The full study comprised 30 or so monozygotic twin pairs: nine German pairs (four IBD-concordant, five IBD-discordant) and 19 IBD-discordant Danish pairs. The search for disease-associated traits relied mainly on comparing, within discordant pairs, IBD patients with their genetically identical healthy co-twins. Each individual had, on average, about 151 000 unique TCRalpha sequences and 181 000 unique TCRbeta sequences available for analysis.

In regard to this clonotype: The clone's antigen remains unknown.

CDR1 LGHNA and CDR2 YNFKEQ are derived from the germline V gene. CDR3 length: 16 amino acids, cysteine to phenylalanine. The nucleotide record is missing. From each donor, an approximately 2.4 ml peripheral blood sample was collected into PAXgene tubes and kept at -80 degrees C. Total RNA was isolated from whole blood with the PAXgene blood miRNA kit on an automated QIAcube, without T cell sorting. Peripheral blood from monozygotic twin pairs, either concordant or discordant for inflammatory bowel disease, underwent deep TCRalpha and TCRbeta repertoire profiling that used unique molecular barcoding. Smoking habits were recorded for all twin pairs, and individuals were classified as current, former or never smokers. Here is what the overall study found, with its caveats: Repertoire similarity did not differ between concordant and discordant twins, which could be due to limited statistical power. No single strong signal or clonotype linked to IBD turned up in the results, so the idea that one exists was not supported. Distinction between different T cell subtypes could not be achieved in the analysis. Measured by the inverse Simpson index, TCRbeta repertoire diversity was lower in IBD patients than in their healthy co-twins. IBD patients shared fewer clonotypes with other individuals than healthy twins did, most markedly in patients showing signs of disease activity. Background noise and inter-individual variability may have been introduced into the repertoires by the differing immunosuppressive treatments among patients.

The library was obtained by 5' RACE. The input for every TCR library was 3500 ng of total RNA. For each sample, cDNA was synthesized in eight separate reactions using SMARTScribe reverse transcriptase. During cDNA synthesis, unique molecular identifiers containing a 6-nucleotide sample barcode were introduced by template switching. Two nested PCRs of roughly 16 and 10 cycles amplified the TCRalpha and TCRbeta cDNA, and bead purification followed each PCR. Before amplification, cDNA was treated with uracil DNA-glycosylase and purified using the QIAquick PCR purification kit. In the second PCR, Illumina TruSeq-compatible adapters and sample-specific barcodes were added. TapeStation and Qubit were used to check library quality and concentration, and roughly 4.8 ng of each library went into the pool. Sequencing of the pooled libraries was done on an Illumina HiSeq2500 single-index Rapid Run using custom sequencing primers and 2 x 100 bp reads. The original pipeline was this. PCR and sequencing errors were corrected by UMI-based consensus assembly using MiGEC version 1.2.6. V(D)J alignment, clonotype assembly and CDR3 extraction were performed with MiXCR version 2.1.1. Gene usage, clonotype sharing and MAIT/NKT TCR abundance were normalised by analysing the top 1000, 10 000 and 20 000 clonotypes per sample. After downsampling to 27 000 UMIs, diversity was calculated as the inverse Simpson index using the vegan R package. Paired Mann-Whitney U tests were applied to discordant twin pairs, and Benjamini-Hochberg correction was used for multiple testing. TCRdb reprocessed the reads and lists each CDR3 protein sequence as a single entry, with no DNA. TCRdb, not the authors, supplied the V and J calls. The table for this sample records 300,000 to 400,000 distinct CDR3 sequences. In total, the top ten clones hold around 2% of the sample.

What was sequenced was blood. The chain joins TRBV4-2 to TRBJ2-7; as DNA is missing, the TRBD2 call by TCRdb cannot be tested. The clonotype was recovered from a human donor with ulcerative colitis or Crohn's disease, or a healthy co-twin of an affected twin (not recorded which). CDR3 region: CASSQVSAGDRYEQYF.